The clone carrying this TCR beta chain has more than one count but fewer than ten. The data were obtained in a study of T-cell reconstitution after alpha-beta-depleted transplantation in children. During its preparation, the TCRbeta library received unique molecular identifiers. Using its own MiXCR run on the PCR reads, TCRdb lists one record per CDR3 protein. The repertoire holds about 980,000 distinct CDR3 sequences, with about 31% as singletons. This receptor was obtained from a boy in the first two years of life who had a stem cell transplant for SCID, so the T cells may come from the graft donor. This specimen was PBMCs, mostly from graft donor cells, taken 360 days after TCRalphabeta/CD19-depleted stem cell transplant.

CDR3 region: CASREIAGGLLYEQFF. CDR3 in DNA: TGTGCCAGCAGAGAAATAGCGGGGGGGCTTTTATATGAGCAGTTCTTC. The V and J genes are TRBV6-1 and TRBJ2-1; 11 nucleotides match TRBD2. From germline, CDR1 is MNHNS and CDR2 SASEGT. V lost 6 bases to trimming and J lost 8 bases; unmatched junction nucleotides: 12. The CDR3 contains 16 residues.